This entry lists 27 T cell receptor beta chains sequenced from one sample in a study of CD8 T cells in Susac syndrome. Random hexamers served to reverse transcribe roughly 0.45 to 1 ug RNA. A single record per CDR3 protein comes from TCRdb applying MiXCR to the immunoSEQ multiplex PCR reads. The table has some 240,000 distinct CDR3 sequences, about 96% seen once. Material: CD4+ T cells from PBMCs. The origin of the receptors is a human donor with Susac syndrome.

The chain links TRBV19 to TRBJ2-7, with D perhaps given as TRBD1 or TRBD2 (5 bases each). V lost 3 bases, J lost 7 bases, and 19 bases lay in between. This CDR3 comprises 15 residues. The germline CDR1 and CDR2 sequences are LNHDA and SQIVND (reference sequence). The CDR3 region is CASSISRARTQEQYF. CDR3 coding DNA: TGTGCCAGTAGTATTAGCAGGGCCCGGACTCAGGAGCAGTACTTC.

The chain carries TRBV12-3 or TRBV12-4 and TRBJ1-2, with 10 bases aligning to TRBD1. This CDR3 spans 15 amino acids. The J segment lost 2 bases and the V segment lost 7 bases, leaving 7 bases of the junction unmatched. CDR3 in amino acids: CASTPETGGNYGYTF. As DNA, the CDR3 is TGTGCCAGCACCCCCGAGACAGGGGGCAACTATGGCTACACCTTC.

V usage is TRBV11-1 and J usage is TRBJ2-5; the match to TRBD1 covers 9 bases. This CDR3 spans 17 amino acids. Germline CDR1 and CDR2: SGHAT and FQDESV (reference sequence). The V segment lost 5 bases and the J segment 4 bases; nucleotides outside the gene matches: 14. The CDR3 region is CASSPHEGTGYRETQYF. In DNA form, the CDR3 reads TGTGCCAGCAGCCCCCATGAGGGGACAGGGTATAGAGAGACCCAGTACTTC.

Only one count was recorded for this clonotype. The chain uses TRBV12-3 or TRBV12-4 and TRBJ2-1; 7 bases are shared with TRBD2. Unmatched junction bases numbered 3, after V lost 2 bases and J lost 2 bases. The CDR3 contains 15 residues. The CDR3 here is CASSLKRGAYNEQFF. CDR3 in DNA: TGTGCCAGCAGTTTAAAGCGGGGAGCCTACAATGAGCAGTTCTTC.

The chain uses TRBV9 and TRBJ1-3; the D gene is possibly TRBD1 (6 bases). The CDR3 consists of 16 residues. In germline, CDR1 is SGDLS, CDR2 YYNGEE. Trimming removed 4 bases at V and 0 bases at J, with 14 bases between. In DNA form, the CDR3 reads TGTGCCAGCAGCCCTTATGGGGGGGCCTCTGGAAACACCATATATTTT. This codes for CASSPYGGASGNTIYF. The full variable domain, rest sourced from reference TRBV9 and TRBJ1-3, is DSGVTQTPKHLITATGQRVTLRCSPRSGDLSVYWYQQSLDQGLQFLIQYYNGEERAKGNILERFSAQQFPDLHSELNLSSLELGDSALYFCASSPYGGASGNTIYFGEGSWLTVV.

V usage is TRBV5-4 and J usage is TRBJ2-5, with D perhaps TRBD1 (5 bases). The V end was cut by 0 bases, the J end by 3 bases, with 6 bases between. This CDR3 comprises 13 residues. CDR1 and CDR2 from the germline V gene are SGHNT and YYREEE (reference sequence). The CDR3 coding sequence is TGTGCCAGCAGCTTGGTAGGGGAAGAGACCCAGTACTTC. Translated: CASSLVGEETQYF. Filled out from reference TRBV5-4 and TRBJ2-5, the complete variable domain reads ETGVTQSPTHLIKTRGQQVTLRCSSQSGHNTVSWYQQALGQGPQFIFQYYREEENGRGNFPPRFSGLQFPNYSSELNVNALELDDSALYLCASSLVGEETQYFGPGTRLLVL.

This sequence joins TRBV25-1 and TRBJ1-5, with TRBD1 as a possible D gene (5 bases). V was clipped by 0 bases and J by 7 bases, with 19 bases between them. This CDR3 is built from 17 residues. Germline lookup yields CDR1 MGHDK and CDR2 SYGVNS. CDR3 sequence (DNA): TGTGCCAGCAGTGAATATGGGTTGGGGGGGACGGAGCAGCCCCAGCATTTT. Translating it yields CASSEYGLGGTEQPQHF. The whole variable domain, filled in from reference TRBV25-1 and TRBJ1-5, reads EADIYQTPRYLVIGTGKKITLECSQTMGHDKMYWYQQDPGMELHLIHYSYGVNSTEKGDLSSESTVSRIRTEHFPLTLESARPSHTSQYLCASSEYGLGGTEQPQHFGDGTRLSIL.

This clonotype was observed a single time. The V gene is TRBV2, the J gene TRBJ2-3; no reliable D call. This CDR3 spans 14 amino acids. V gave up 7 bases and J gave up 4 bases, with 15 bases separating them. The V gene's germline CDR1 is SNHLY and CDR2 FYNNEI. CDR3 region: CASIQDLPADTQYF. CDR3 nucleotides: TGTGCCAGCATCCAAGACCTCCCGGCAGATACGCAGTATTTT. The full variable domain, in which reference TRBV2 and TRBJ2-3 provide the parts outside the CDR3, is EPEVTQTPSHQVTQMGQEVILRCVPISNHLYFYWYRQILGQKVEFLVSFYNNEISEKSEIFDDQFSVERPDGSNFTLKIRSTKLEDSAMYFCASIQDLPADTQYFGPGTRLTVL.

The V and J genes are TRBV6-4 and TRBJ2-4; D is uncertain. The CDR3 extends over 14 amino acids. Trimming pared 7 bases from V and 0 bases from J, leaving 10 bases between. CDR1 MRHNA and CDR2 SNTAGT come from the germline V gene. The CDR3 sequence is CASTSKGAKNIQYF. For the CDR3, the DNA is TGTGCCAGCACCAGCAAGGGAGCCAAAAACATTCAGTACTTC.

Written as DNA, the CDR3 is TGCAGCGTAGCAAAACTAGCGGTCCAAGGAAATGAGCAGTTCTTC. Amino acids: CSVAKLAVQGNEQFF. The chain employs TRBV29-1 and TRBJ2-1, with 8 bases aligning to TRBD2. Losses at the gene ends were 6 bases for V and 7 bases for J; bases not matched to a gene: 14. Germline CDR1 SQVTM, CDR2 ANQGSEA. The CDR3 runs 15 residues.

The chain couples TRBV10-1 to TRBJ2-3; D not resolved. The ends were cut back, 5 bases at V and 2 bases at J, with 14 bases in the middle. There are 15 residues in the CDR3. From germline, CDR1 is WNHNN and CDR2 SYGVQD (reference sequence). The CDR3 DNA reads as TGCGCCAGCAGTCTCACCCGGGCCTCCACAGATACGCAGTATTTT. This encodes CASSLTRASTDTQYF.

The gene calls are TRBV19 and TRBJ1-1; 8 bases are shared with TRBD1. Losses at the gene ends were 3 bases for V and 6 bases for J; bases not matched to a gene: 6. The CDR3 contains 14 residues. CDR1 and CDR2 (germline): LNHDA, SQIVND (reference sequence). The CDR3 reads CASSIQDRASEAFF. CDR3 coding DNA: TGTGCCAGTAGTATCCAGGACAGGGCCTCTGAAGCTTTCTTT.

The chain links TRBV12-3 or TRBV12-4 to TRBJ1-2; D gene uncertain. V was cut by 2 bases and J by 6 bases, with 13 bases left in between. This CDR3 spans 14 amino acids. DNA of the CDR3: TGTGCCAGCAGTTTACGATCTAGGGATAATGGCTACACCTTC. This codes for CASSLRSRDNGYTF.

CDR3 sequence: CASSLLEYEQYF. As DNA, the CDR3 is TGTGCCAGCAGTTTATTGGAATACGAGCAGTACTTC. V gene TRBV28 combines with J gene TRBJ2-7; no clear D. The V end lost 1 base, the J end lost 4 bases, and 5 bases lay between the germline ends. Germline-derived CDR1 and CDR2 are MDHEN and SYDVKM. The CDR3 is made up of 12 amino acids.

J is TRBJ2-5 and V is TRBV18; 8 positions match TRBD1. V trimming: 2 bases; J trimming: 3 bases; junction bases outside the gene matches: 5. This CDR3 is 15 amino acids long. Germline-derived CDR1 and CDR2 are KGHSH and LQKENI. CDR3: CASSPRQGKEETQYF. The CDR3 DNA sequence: TGTGCCAGCTCACCAAGACAGGGGAAAGAAGAGACCCAGTACTTC.

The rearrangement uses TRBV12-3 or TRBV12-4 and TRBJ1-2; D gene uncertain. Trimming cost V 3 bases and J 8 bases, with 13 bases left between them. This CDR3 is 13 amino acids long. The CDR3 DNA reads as TGTGCCAGCAGTTTGCCCGTAAATTACGGCTACACCTTC. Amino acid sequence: CASSLPVNYGYTF.

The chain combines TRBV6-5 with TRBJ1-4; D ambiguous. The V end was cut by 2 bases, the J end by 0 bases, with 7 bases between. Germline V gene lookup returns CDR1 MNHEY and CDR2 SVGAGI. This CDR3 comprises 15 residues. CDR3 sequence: CASSYEGTTNEKLFF. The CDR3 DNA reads TGTGCCAGCAGTTACGAAGGAACAACTAATGAAAAACTGTTTTTT.

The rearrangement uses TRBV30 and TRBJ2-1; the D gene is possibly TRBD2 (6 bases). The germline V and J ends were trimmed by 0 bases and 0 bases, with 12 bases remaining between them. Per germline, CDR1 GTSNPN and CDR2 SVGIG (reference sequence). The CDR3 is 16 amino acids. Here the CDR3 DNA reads TGTGCCTGGAGTGTACTGAGTAGCGGCTCCTACAATGAGCAGTTCTTC. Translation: CAWSVLSSGSYNEQFF.

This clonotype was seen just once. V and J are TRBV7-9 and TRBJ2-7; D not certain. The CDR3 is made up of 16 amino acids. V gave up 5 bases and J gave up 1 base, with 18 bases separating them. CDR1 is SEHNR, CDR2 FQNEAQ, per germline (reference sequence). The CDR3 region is CASSPFDILESYEQYF. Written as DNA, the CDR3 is TGTGCCAGCAGCCCTTTCGATATCCTCGAATCCTACGAGCAGTACTTC.

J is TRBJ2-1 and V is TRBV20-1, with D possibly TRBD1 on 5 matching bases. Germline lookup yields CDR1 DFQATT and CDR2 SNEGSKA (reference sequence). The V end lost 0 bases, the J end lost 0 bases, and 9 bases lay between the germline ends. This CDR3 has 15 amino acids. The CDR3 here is CSARDARVSYNEQFF. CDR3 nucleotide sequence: TGCAGTGCTAGAGATGCCAGGGTCTCCTACAATGAGCAGTTCTTC.

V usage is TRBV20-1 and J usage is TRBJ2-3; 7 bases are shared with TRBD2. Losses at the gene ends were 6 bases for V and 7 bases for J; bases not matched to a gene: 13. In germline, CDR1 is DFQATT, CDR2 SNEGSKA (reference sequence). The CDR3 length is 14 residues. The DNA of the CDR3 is TGCAGTGCCACGCTAGCGGAAAGCCGGCATACGCAGTATTTT. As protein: CSATLAESRHTQYF.

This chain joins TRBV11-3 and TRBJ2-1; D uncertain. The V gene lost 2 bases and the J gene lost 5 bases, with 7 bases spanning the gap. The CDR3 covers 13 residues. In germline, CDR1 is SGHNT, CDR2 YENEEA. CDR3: CASSLIRHNEQFF. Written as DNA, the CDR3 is TGTGCCAGCAGCTTAATCAGGCACAATGAGCAGTTCTTC. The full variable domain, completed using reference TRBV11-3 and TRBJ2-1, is EAGVVQSPRYKIIEKKQPVAFWCNPISGHNTLYWYLQNLGQGPELLIRYENEEAVDDSQLPKDRFSAERLKGVDSTLKIQPAELGDSAVYLCASSLIRHNEQFFGPGTRLTVL.

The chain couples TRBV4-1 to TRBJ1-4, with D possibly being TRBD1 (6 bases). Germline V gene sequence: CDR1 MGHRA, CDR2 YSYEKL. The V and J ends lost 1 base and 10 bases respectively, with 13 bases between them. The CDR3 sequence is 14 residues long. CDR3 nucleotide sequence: TGCGCCAGCAGCCAAGGGGGACCAGGGGTAAAACTGTTTTTT. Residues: CASSQGGPGVKLFF.

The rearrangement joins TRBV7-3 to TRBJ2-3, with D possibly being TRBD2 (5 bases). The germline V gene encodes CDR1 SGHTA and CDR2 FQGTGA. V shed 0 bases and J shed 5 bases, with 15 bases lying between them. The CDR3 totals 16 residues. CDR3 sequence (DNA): TGTGCCAGCAGCTTAACTCCCGGGATTAATCAAGATACGCAGTATTTT. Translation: CASSLTPGINQDTQYF.

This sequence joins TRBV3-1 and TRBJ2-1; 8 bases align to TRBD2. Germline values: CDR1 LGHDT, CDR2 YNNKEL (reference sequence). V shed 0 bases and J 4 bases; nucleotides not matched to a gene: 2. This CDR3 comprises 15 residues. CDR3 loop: CASSQDIAGYNEQFF. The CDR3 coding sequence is TGTGCCAGCAGCCAAGATATAGCGGGGTACAATGAGCAGTTCTTC.

The CDR3 reads CASSRGGGRMSEQYF. In nucleotides, the CDR3 is TGTGCCAGCAGCAGAGGGGGCGGGAGAATGTCCGAGCAGTACTTC. V and J are TRBV9 and TRBJ2-7; perhaps D is TRBD1 or TRBD2 (7 bases each). Trimming stripped 4 bases from V and 6 bases from J, with 20 bases between. This CDR3 comprises 15 residues. CDR1 SGDLS and CDR2 YYNGEE come from the germline V gene.

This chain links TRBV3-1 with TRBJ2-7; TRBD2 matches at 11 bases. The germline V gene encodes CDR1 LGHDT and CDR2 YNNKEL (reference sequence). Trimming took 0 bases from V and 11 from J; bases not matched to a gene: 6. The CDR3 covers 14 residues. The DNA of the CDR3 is TGTGCCAGCAGCCAAGATCAACTAGCGGGGGAGGAGTACTTC. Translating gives CASSQDQLAGEEYF.